Listed below are T cell receptor beta chains from one sample, sequenced in a study of T cell responses to AZD1222 COVID-19 vaccine. The data were produced by immunoSEQ multiplex PCR, yet TCRdb's version contains in-frame clones alone and is incomplete. The data contain 150,000 or so clones, around 93% of them singletons. Sequences were derived from peripheral blood, sampled on day 0 of AZD1222 vaccination. Receptors were obtained from an adult in good health. CDR3s include the opening cysteine and the closing phenylalanine or tryptophan. The order of the fields is V gene, J gene, CDR3 protein.

>TRBV4-2|TRBJ2-1
CASSQETGGFGNEQFF
>TRBV2|TRBJ2-7
CASSRGGRPESYEQYF
>TRBV5-5|TRBJ2-7
CASSLALAGGFYEQYF
>TRBV20-1|TRBJ2-1
CSAPLGYEQFF
>TRBV15|TRBJ1-1
CATSRDRAGNTEAFF
>TRBV19|TRBJ1-5
CASSIPHGLNQPQHF
>TRBV2|TRBJ1-2
CASSTSLGLGYTF
>TRBV2|TRBJ1-1
CASSALVRRTEAFF
>TRBV28|TRBJ1-2
CASSSGQLDNYGYTF
>TRBV6-1|TRBJ1-6
CASSSGTAPGTLHF
>TRBV11-2|TRBJ2-7
CATSYTSGGTSYEQYF
>TRBV10-3|TRBJ1-4
CAISESRSLTNEKLFF
>TRBV12-3/TRBV12-4|TRBJ1-2
CASSLGVRGYTF
>TRBV24-1|TRBJ1-5
CATSVWRGQTWVGRVGIQPQHF
>TRBV9|TRBJ1-1
CASSGSGEAFF
>TRBV2|TRBJ1-5
CASKGQGGNQPQHF
>TRBV14|TRBJ2-3
CASSLPGQVTDTQYF
>TRBV6-1|TRBJ1-2
CASSENEGSYGYTF
>TRBV4-3|TRBJ2-7
CASSPGVRLAVTYEQYF
>TRBV11-2|TRBJ1-1
CASSLWREWTEAFF
>TRBV5-6|TRBJ2-3
CASSFGDFTDTQYF
>TRBV30|TRBJ1-1
CAWISSLRGTPIEAFF
>TRBV3-1/TRBV3-2|TRBJ1-1
CASSQDWENTEAFF
>TRBV4-1|TRBJ2-7
CASSQGPAVSSYEQYF
>TRBV12-5|TRBJ2-1
CASGPPAGGLRNNEQFF
>TRBV3-1/TRBV3-2|TRBJ2-5
CASSPAPERGGEETQYF
>TRBV25-1|TRBJ1-1
CASSELQNTEAFF
>TRBV30|TRBJ2-2
CAWKVALNTGELFF
>TRBV5-1|TRBJ1-2
CASSFLVSSGYRYGYTF
>TRBV14|TRBJ1-2
CASSPPEGYGYTF
>TRBV30|TRBJ1-1
CAWSLGSMNTEAFF
>TRBV29-1|TRBJ2-1
CSVEGGTDSYNEQFF
>TRBV18|TRBJ1-1
CASSPPLSAGLNTEAFF
>TRBV7-8|TRBJ1-3
CASSRGRTFTGNTIYF
>TRBV7-9|TRBJ2-1
CASSLASYNEQFF
>TRBV30|TRBJ2-2
CAWSGQTTNTGELFF
>TRBV7-2|TRBJ2-2
CASSLATGTANTGELFF
>TRBV7-3|TRBJ2-2
CASSFFLFSTSKLAGELFF
>TRBV5-8|TRBJ1-2
CASSFSGTSGPYGYTF
>TRBV30|TRBJ2-1
CAWAAGGPYNEQFF
>TRBV6-6|TRBJ1-3
CASSLYAAGQSSGNTIYF
>TRBV6-5|TRBJ2-1
CASLGATHNEQFF
>TRBV2|TRBJ1-3
CASRDSPSGNTIYF
>TRBV6-5|TRBJ1-4
CASSLGTIEKLFF
>TRBV18|TRBJ1-1
CASSPKGDTEAFF
>TRBV28|TRBJ1-4
CASGTFEKLFF
>TRBV6-5|TRBJ1-2
CASSQPPTGADDYTF
>TRBV27|TRBJ1-6
CASTPAGKANSPLHF
>TRBV5-1|TRBJ1-5
CASSRTWTENSNQPQHF
>TRBV27|TRBJ1-2
CASRSFRTSNYGYTF
>TRBV30|TRBJ1-1
CAWRAPTRNTEAFF
>TRBV24-1|TRBJ1-2
CATSDPETAFYGYTF
>TRBV7-9|TRBJ1-1
CASSLMGANTEAFF
>TRBV27|TRBJ1-5
CASRTSGGNQPQHF
>TRBV5-6|TRBJ1-1
CASSLNPETEAFF
>TRBV7-3|TRBJ2-3
CASSLTSGSSADTQYF